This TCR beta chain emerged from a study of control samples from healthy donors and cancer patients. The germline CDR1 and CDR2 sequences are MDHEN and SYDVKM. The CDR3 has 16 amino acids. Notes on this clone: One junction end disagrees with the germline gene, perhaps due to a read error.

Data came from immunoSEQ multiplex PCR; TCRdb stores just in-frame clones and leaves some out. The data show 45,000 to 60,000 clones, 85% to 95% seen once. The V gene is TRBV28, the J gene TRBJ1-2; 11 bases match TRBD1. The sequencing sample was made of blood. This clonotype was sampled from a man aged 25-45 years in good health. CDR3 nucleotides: TGTGCCGGCAGCTCACCCGGACAGGGACAGGGGGGAGGCTACACCTTC. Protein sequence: CAGSSPGQGQGGGYTF.